This T cell receptor beta chain derives from a study of OX40 agonist ivuxolimab in advanced cancers. About the study: The mean age was roughly 60 years, ranging from 23 to 79, with over 70% of participants male.

As to this clone: The antigen is not known.

Data came from immunoSEQ multiplex PCR; TCRdb stores just in-frame clones and leaves some out. The profile covers fewer than 45,000 clones, with roughly nine tenths appearing a single time and approximately 15% taken by the ten largest. Study-wide results and limits: Several nonresponders also turned out to have low normalized T-cell clonal expansion.

The starting material was CD4+ or CD8+ T cells sorted from blood, obtained in a trial of the OX40 agonist ivuxolimab. This sequence was found in an adult with an advanced solid tumor such as melanoma, head and neck, liver or kidney cancer.

The DNA for the CDR3 is TGTGCCAGCAGTATCCGACAAAGTCTGTATAATCAGCCCCAGCATTTT. Protein sequence: CASSIRQSLYNQPQHF. The V and J genes are TRBV28 and TRBJ1-5; D unresolved. The ends were cut back, 5 bases at V and 4 bases at J, with 18 bases in the middle. The germline V gene encodes CDR1 MDHEN and CDR2 SYDVKM. The CDR3 has 16 residues.